These 16 T cell receptor beta chains share one sample of origin, sequenced in a study of blood T cells in healthy people across ages. Primed by a sample-barcoded 5' primer and a J-beta primer mix, a second PCR proceeded for about 6 to 11 cycles. Using its own MiXCR run on the 5' RACE reads, TCRdb lists one record per CDR3 protein. Counted here are over a million distinct CDR3 sequences, approximately 42% occurring once; the ten biggest clones make up 6.5% to 10%. The sequencing sample was made of blood. Receptors originate from a woman aged 18-35 years in good health.

This clonotype was counted a few times. The rearrangement joins TRBV27 to TRBJ2-7, with 7 bases aligning to TRBD1. CDR1 and CDR2 from the germline V gene are MNHEY and SMNVEV (reference sequence). CDR3 length: 15 amino acids. V gave up 3 bases and J gave up 4 bases; unmatched junction bases: 9. Written as DNA, the CDR3 is TGTGCCAGCAGTTTGAGTGGGACAGACCTTTACGAGCAGTACTTC. Amino acid sequence: CASSLSGTDLYEQYF.

This clonotype was found many times. The genes are TRBV7-6 and TRBJ2-1; a possible D gene is TRBD2 (6 bases). Germline CDR1 SGHVS, CDR2 FNYEAQ. Trimming left V 4 bases short and J 0 bases short, with 16 bases between. The CDR3 extends over 17 amino acids. The CDR3 here is CASSSARAGSSYNEQFF. The CDR3 coding sequence is TGTGCCAGCAGCTCGGCTAGGGCGGGAAGCTCCTACAATGAGCAGTTCTTC.

The rearrangement joins TRBV13 to TRBJ2-5; D remains ambiguous. The CDR3 runs 15 residues. Looked up from germline, CDR1 is PRHDT and CDR2 is FYEKMQ (reference sequence). Deletions cut 5 bases from V and 5 bases from J, with 18 bases between. CDR3 region: CASSASGKSYETQYF. Here the CDR3 DNA reads TGTGCCAGCAGCGCCTCCGGCAAGTCCTATGAGACCCAGTACTTC.

The sample holds a few counts of this clonotype. The V call is TRBV20-1, the J call TRBJ2-3, with 7 bases fitting TRBD2. CDR3 length equals 14 residues. Per the germline V gene, CDR1 is DFQATT and CDR2 is SNEGSKA (reference sequence). The V and J ends lost 5 bases and 6 bases, in that order; junction bases with no gene match: 11. CDR3 coding DNA: TGCAGTGCTGGCCGGGGGGAGGCAAAGGATACGCAGTATTTT. Translation gives CSAGRGEAKDTQYF.

The CDR3: CARRRHEFSNGYTF. CDR3 nucleotide sequence: TGTGCCAGAAGAAGACACGAATTTTCGAATGGCTACACCTTC. V is TRBV25-1 and J is TRBJ1-2; D gene unclear. CDR3 length equals 14 residues. V lost 9 bases, J lost 6 bases, and 20 bases lay in between. Germline lookup yields CDR1 MGHDK and CDR2 SYGVNS.

This clonotype was detected only a few times. The rearrangement links TRBV9 to TRBJ2-3; D is unresolved. There are 14 residues in the CDR3. CDR1 and CDR2 (germline): SGDLS, YYNGEE. The V gene lost 0 bases and the J gene lost 0 bases, with 5 bases spanning the gap. CDR3 in amino acids: CASSVDQSTDTQYF. CDR3 sequence (DNA): TGTGCCAGCAGCGTAGACCAAAGCACAGATACGCAGTATTTT.

There are a few counts of this clonotype. This sequence joins TRBV2 and TRBJ1-4; D is undetermined. Trimming shortened V by 3 bases and J by 8 bases, and 13 bases separated the two germline ends. The CDR3 totals 14 residues. Germline V gene sequence: CDR1 SNHLY, CDR2 FYNNEI. The CDR3 reads CASSESHVGEKLFF. The CDR3 coding sequence is TGTGCCAGCAGTGAGTCCCATGTAGGCGAAAAACTGTTTTTT.

The sample holds many counts of this clonotype. This rearrangement joins TRBV28 to TRBJ2-7; tentative D call: TRBD1 (6 bases). V lost 6 bases to trimming and J lost 3 bases, with 15 bases between them. The germline gives CDR1 MDHEN, CDR2 SYDVKM. The CDR3 totals 14 residues. This CDR3 reads CASSLGEGVYEQYF. CDR3 DNA sequence: TGTGCCAGCAGCTTAGGAGAGGGGGTCTACGAGCAGTACTTC.

The chain links TRBV12-5 to TRBJ1-1; 9 bases align to TRBD1. Germline V gives CDR1 LGHNT, CDR2 FRNRAP. The CDR3 length is 15 residues. V trimming: 2 bases; J trimming: 4 bases; junction bases outside the gene matches: 5. The CDR3 DNA sequence: TGTGCTAGTGGTTTGACCTCGGACAGGGGCACTGAAGCTTTCTTT. This translates into CASGLTSDRGTEAFF.

This clonotype came up a few times. The chain combines TRBV10-3 with TRBJ1-1; the match to TRBD1 covers 9 bases. Germline CDR1 and CDR2: ENHRY and SYGVKD. The ends lost 0 bases at V and 8 bases at J; junction bases unmatched: 16. The CDR3 is 18 amino acids. The CDR3 protein is CAISESGTGKRTTLEAFF. CDR3 sequence (DNA): TGTGCCATCAGTGAGTCGGGGACAGGGAAAAGAACCACATTGGAAGCTTTCTTT.

This clonotype has a handful of counts. The V and J genes are TRBV18 and TRBJ2-1; TRBD1 might be the D (6 bases). This CDR3 region has 15 residues. V dropped 2 bases and J dropped 6 bases, with 14 bases sitting between them. Germline V gene lookup returns CDR1 KGHSH and CDR2 LQKENI. CDR3 sequence (DNA): TGTGCCAGCTCACCAGTTGCGGCCAGGGGCAATGAGCAGTTCTTC. Translating it yields CASSPVAARGNEQFF.

About this clonotype: One end of the junction varies from germline; a read error may be responsible. The CDR3 DNA sequence: TGCGCCGGCAGCCAGACTCTATCCAGACCGGGCAGGGGGCATGAGCAGTTCTTC. Protein sequence: CAGSQTLSRPGRGHEQFF. This sequence joins TRBV4-1 and TRBJ2-1; 8 nucleotides line up with TRBD1. CDR3 length: 18 residues. Germline values: CDR1 MGHRA, CDR2 YSYEKL.

The rearrangement uses TRBV10-3 and TRBJ2-4, with D possibly being TRBD2 (6 bases). The DNA end lines up better with TRBJ2-7; the J call may be wrong. This CDR3 spans 13 amino acids. Germline V gives CDR1 ENHRY, CDR2 SYGVKD. The CDR3, as DNA: TGTGCCATCAGTGAGGGGGGGAGATACGAGCAGTACTTC. It translates to CAISEGGRYEQYF.

For this clonotype: At one end, the junction sequence differs from germline, possibly due to a read error. The CDR3 coding sequence is TGTGCCAGCGGCCAAGGTGACGATGAGCAGTTCTTC. Translating it yields CASGQGDDEQFF. The chain joins TRBV3-1 to TRBJ2-1; D remains ambiguous. Germline V gene data show CDR1 as LGHDT and CDR2 as YNNKEL (reference sequence). CDR3 length: 12 residues.

This clonotype showed up just a few times. This rearrangement joins TRBV20-1 to TRBJ2-7; 9 bases fit TRBD2. Germline CDR1 DFQATT, CDR2 SNEGSKA (reference sequence). V was clipped by 6 bases and J by 2 bases; unmatched bases: 8. The CDR3 sequence is 14 residues long. CDR3 sequence: CSAYLAGGAYEQYF. CDR3 DNA sequence: TGCAGTGCGTATTTGGCGGGAGGGGCCTACGAGCAGTACTTC.

CDR3 nucleotides: TGTGCCAGCAGTTTCAGTTTGGGGTACGAGCAGTACTTC. Protein product: CASSFSLGYEQYF. V and J are TRBV6-2 or TRBV6-3 and TRBJ2-7, with D unresolved. Trimming removed 4 bases from V and 4 bases from J, with 11 bases in between. CDR3 size: 13 residues. Per germline, CDR1 MNHEY and CDR2 SVGEGT.